Listed below are T cell receptor beta chains from one sample, sequenced in a study of T-cell memory formation after mild COVID-19. TCRdb used MiXCR to reprocess the 5' RACE reads, holding one entry per CDR3 protein. This sample yields just over 350,000 distinct CDR3 sequences, of which approximately 15% are seen a single time; 22% belongs to the top ten. What was sequenced was PBMCs or a T cell subset sorted from them (not recorded which). These receptors all stem from a man aged 18 to 30 who had mild COVID-19 (a few samples of this study predate the infection). Cell type and time point are not known. Each CDR3 is given with its conserved first and last residue. Fields, in order: CDR3 DNA, CDR3 protein, D gene, clone size, V gene, J gene. The D gene is left open where the match is weak. The size field is filled for only some rows; it gives once, few, many or a size class.

TGTGCCAGCAGTTTTATACCGTCCCACAATGAGCAGTTCTTC	CASSFIPSHNEQFF	-	few	TRBV12-3/TRBV12-4	TRBJ2-1
TGCAGTGCTAGAGAGGGGGTAAGACTGGTCCAAGCTTTCTTT	CSAREGVRLVQAFF	-	few	TRBV20-1	TRBJ1-1
TGTGCCAGCAGGAAGGACAGGGTCTTCACCGGGGAGCTGTTTTTT	CASRKDRVFTGELFF	TRBD1	few	TRBV7-2	TRBJ2-2
TGCACCTTGGGCGGTTCAAGAGATACCCAGTACTTC	CTLGGSRDTQYF	-	-	TRBV20-1	TRBJ2-5
TGCGCCAGCACCTGGTCAGAATTGGCTAAGACCCAGTACTTC	CASTWSELAKTQYF	-	few	TRBV5-1	TRBJ2-5
TGTGCCAGCAGTCTACACTCCTCGCCCGGGGAGCTGTTTTTT	CASSLHSSPGELFF	-	-	TRBV3-1	TRBJ2-2
TGCGCCAGCAGCTCTCCGGTGGGGGCGCGGATGAACACTGAAGCTTTCTTT	CASSSPVGARMNTEAFF	-	-	TRBV5-1	TRBJ1-1
TGTGCCAGCACGGGCCTCGCAACTAATGAAAAACTGTTTTTT	CASTGLATNEKLFF	-	-	TRBV19	TRBJ1-4
TGTGCCAGCGGACCCGGTCGGGGATCCTACAATGAGCAGTTCTTC	CASGPGRGSYNEQFF	-	-	TRBV6-5	TRBJ2-1
TGTGCCAGCAGTGTCTCGGGACTGGAAACCTACGAGCAGTACTTC	CASSVSGLETYEQYF	-	-	TRBV25-1	TRBJ2-7
TGTGCCAGCACTGGGTCTATGGACTATGGCTACACCTTC	CASTGSMDYGYTF	-	few	TRBV11-2	TRBJ1-2
TGTGCCAGCAGCGACAGGAAAGATACGCAGTATTTT	CASSDRKDTQYF	-	few	TRBV7-9	TRBJ2-3
TGTGCCAGCAGTTTCCGTGGCTCAATGGCAGGGGAGCCCCAGCATTTT	CASSFRGSMAGEPQHF	-	-	TRBV12-3/TRBV12-4	TRBJ1-5
TGTGCCAGCTCACCCAACGAGCCGGGACAAAAGCATTTT	CASSPNEPGQKHF	-	once	TRBV18	TRBJ1-5
TGTGCCAGCAGTTACTTGAGCGGGGTTAGTGTAAATGAGCAGTTCTTC	CASSYLSGVSVNEQFF	TRBD2	few	TRBV6-5	TRBJ2-1
TGTGCCAGCAGCTCGGACAGGGCTCAGCCCCAGCATTTT	CASSSDRAQPQHF	TRBD1	-	TRBV7-2	TRBJ1-5
TGTGCCAGCAGCTTGGCCCTTGGCCAAGAGACCCAGTACTTC	CASSLALGQETQYF	-	few	TRBV7-2	TRBJ2-5
TGTGCCAGCAGCCCGGCAGGGTTCTATGGCTACACCTTC	CASSPAGFYGYTF	-	-	TRBV28	TRBJ1-2
TGCGCCAGCAGCCAAGACGTACCAAAACCGTACCAAGAGACCCAGTACTTC	CASSQDVPKPYQETQYF	-	-	TRBV4-3	TRBJ2-5
TGTGCCAGCTCACGGGAGTCAGGGGACGGTTTCTTT	CASSRESGDGFF	-	-	TRBV18	TRBJ1-1
TGCGCCAGCAGCCCAGGGGGTAGAATTTCCCTCCACTTT	CASSPGGRISLHF	TRBD1	few	TRBV10-2	TRBJ1-6
TGTGCCAGCAGGCCTTGGGGGCCGGGGGGCTCCGGGGAGCTGTTTTTT	CASRPWGPGGSGELFF	-	-	TRBV12-3/TRBV12-4	TRBJ2-2
TGTGCCAGCAGTTTTGGGCTTTGGTATCAGCCCCAGCATTTT	CASSFGLWYQPQHF	-	-	TRBV12-3/TRBV12-4	TRBJ1-5
TGTGCCAGCAGCCTTCGGTGGGGCGGCACTGAAGCTTTCTTT	CASSLRWGGTEAFF	-	few	TRBV11-2	TRBJ1-1
TGCAGTGCTAAACACAGGGGTCCCCCCAATGAGCAGTTCTTC	CSAKHRGPPNEQFF	TRBD1	-	TRBV20-1	TRBJ2-1
TGTGCCAGTATTGGCGCAGGGGTCAATTCACCCCTCCACTTT	CASIGAGVNSPLHF	-	few	TRBV19	TRBJ1-6
TGCAGTGCTAGAGATCTGGAGGCAGGGGTCTACAATGAGCAGTTCTTC	CSARDLEAGVYNEQFF	-	-	TRBV20-1	TRBJ2-1
TGTGCCTGGAGTGTACAGGGGCCAGATACGCAGTATTTT	CAWSVQGPDTQYF	TRBD1	few	TRBV30	TRBJ2-3
TGTGCCAGCAGCAGCGCCCTCCACCGCGAAGCTTTCTTT	CASSSALHREAFF	-	few	TRBV12-3/TRBV12-4	TRBJ1-1
TGTGCCAGCAGTCTACTAAACCGGGACAGGGGACCAGATACGCAGTATTTT	CASSLLNRDRGPDTQYF	TRBD1	-	TRBV27	TRBJ2-3
TGCGCCAGCACCGGGACGGTGGGGACAGATACGCAGTATTTT	CASTGTVGTDTQYF	-	-	TRBV5-1	TRBJ2-3
TGCGCCAGCAGCCAAGTTTCAGGCGCTAGTAGTACAGATACGCAGTATTTT	CASSQVSGASSTDTQYF	-	many	TRBV4-1	TRBJ2-3
TGTGCCAGCAGCTTCGGACAGGGGGCCGGGGAGCTGTTTTTT	CASSFGQGAGELFF	TRBD1	few	TRBV7-9	TRBJ2-2
TGTGCCAGCAGTTTAGGGACAGCTAACTATGGCTACACCTTC	CASSLGTANYGYTF	-	many	TRBV12-3/TRBV12-4	TRBJ1-2
TGCAGCGCCCAGCCGGGACAGGGCTACGAGCAGTACTTC	CSAQPGQGYEQYF	TRBD1	-	TRBV29-1	TRBJ2-7
TGTGCCAGCAGCTTAGGGGGGGCGATAGGGTACCAAGAGACCCAGTACTTC	CASSLGGAIGYQETQYF	-	-	TRBV7-2	TRBJ2-5
TGTGCCAGCAGTGACGGCGTCGTTTTAGGTGAAAAACTGTTTTTT	CASSDGVVLGEKLFF	-	few	TRBV25-1	TRBJ1-4
TGCGCCAGCCACCGAGGACGGGGCTATGGCTACACCTTC	CASHRGRGYGYTF	-	-	TRBV5-1	TRBJ1-2
TGTGCCAGCAGCCAAGGACAGGGAAAATACAATGAGCAGTTCTTC	CASSQGQGKYNEQFF	TRBD1	-	TRBV4-2	TRBJ2-1
TGCGCCAGCAGCCAAGATATCCAGCGGGGCGCCTACGAGCAGTACTTC	CASSQDIQRGAYEQYF	TRBD2	few	TRBV4-3	TRBJ2-7
TGCAGTGCTCCTACAGGGGGGGAGGAAAAACTGTTTTTT	CSAPTGGEEKLFF	TRBD1	few	TRBV20-1	TRBJ1-4
TGTGCCAGCGGATACAGACAGAACTATGGCTACACCTTC	CASGYRQNYGYTF	-	few	TRBV2	TRBJ1-2
TGCGCCAGCAGCTTCGACAGGGATGGCAATGAGCAGTTCTTC	CASSFDRDGNEQFF	TRBD1	few	TRBV5-1	TRBJ2-1
TGTGCCAGCAGCGGGGGGACTACAGATACGCAGTATTTT	CASSGGTTDTQYF	-	few	TRBV13	TRBJ2-3
TGTGCCAGCGTACGACTAGCGGGGGAGATTACAGATACGCAGTATTTT	CASVRLAGEITDTQYF	TRBD2	-	TRBV7-2	TRBJ2-3
TGTGCCAGCAGGGGGGGGCACTCCGGGGAGCTGTTTTTT	CASRGGHSGELFF	-	few	TRBV5-4	TRBJ2-2